The 9 T cell receptor beta chains below come from one sample, sequenced in a study of long-term antiretroviral therapy in people with HIV (dated by TCRdb to between 2021 and 2022). The immunoSEQ hsTCRB v3.0 assay was used at survey level resolution to sequence the TRB variable region. In TCRdb, the immuneACCESS table is reduced to in-frame sequences with V and J assigned. These tables do not hold every clone; where another copy was compared, an unresolved V gene accounts for under half, and the others remain unexplained. Across this sample there are around 20,000 clones, with under 90% seen only once. Roughly 12% of the sample lies in the top ten. Sequencing used unsorted PBMCs, obtained 0.1 years before starting antiretroviral therapy. The receptors here all came from a man in his forties with HIV.

The chain is built from TRBV5-1 and TRBJ1-4, with D possibly matching TRBD1 (6 bases). Trimming took 4 bases from V and 1 from J, leaving 11 bases between them. Germline V gene sequence: CDR1 SGHRS, CDR2 YFSETQ. This CDR3 comprises 15 residues. DNA for the CDR3: TGCGCCAGCAGCCATGGACAGCTAACTAATGAAAAACTGTTTTTT. This translates into CASSHGQLTNEKLFF.

This chain connects TRBV28 to TRBJ2-5; 7 bases agree with TRBD2. The CDR3 is made up of 14 amino acids. With V trimmed by 5 bases and J by 8 bases, 11 bases remained unmatched. Germline loops: CDR1 MDHEN, CDR2 SYDVKM. For the CDR3, the DNA is TGTGCCAGCAGTCAACCACTAGCGCGAGGAACCCAGTACTTC. Encoded protein: CASSQPLARGTQYF.

This sequence joins TRBV27 and TRBJ2-2, with D perhaps assigned TRBD1 or TRBD2 (5 bases each). Trimming took 1 base from V and 7 from J, leaving 13 bases between them. Germline V gives CDR1 MNHEY, CDR2 SMNVEV (reference sequence). This CDR3 has 15 amino acids. The CDR3 nucleotides are TGTGCCAGCAGTTTATTGAGAGGGGCGGACGGGGAGCTGTTTTTT. Translated, it gives CASSLLRGADGELFF.

This chain uses TRBV29-1 with TRBJ2-2; D may be TRBD1 (5 bases). V was shortened by 4 bases and J by 0 bases, with 9 bases between the two germline ends. Germline V gene sequence: CDR1 SQVTM, CDR2 ANQGSEA. This CDR3 contains 14 residues. The CDR3 spells CSVGQQTNTGELFF. In DNA form, the CDR3 reads TGCAGCGTTGGACAGCAAACGAACACCGGGGAGCTGTTTTTT.

The chain is built from TRBV5-1 and TRBJ2-3, with D unresolved. CDR3 length: 16 amino acids. V was cut by 0 bases and J by 6 bases, with 17 bases left in between. Germline CDR1 is SGHRS and CDR2 is YFSETQ. The DNA for the CDR3 is TGCGCCAGCAGCTTGGTGCCAGGAAGGGCACAGGATACGCAGTATTTT. Protein: CASSLVPGRAQDTQYF. Supplemented by reference TRBV5-1 and TRBJ2-3, the full variable domain reads KAGVTQTPRYLIKTRGQQVTLSCSPISGHRSVSWYQQTPGQGLQFLFEYFSETQRNKGNFPGRFSGRQFSNSRSEMNVSTLELGDSALYLCASSLVPGRAQDTQYFGPGTRLTVL.

The chain combines TRBV10-2 with TRBJ2-2; D may be TRBD2 (7 bases). CDR1 and CDR2 (germline): WSHSY, SAAADI. The CDR3 covers 16 residues. The V end was cut by 4 bases, the J end by 4 bases, with 16 bases between. CDR3 residues: CASSGGAVAGTGELFF. As DNA, the CDR3 is TGCGCCAGCAGTGGGGGGGCAGTAGCGGGCACCGGGGAGCTGTTTTTT.

The chain recombines TRBV5-1 with TRBJ1-2; 7 bases are a match to TRBD1. There are 14 residues in the CDR3. With 0 bases clipped from V and 7 bases from J, the junction kept 6 bases outside the gene matches. Germline lookup yields CDR1 SGHRS and CDR2 YFSETQ. The CDR3 spells CASSLVTGDVGYTF. Here the CDR3 DNA reads TGCGCCAGCAGCTTGGTAACAGGGGACGTTGGCTACACCTTC.

This clone was detected a few times. The rearrangement joins TRBV5-1 to TRBJ1-3; D is uncertain. Germline lookup yields CDR1 SGHRS and CDR2 YFSETQ. V lost 6 bases, J lost 3 bases, and 13 bases lay in between. The CDR3 is 14 amino acids. In DNA, the CDR3 is TGCGCCAGCACCGACGGATCCGGTGGAAACACCATATATTTT. It specifies CASTDGSGGNTIYF.

The V call is TRBV2, the J call TRBJ2-4, with D tentatively TRBD1 (5 bases). Germline V gene lookup returns CDR1 SNHLY and CDR2 FYNNEI. Trimming left V 6 bases short and J 8 bases short, with 14 bases between. The CDR3 consists of 13 residues. CDR3 sequence: CASSYRTGDIQYF. The CDR3 DNA follows: TGTGCCAGCAGCTACCGTACAGGAGACATTCAGTACTTC.